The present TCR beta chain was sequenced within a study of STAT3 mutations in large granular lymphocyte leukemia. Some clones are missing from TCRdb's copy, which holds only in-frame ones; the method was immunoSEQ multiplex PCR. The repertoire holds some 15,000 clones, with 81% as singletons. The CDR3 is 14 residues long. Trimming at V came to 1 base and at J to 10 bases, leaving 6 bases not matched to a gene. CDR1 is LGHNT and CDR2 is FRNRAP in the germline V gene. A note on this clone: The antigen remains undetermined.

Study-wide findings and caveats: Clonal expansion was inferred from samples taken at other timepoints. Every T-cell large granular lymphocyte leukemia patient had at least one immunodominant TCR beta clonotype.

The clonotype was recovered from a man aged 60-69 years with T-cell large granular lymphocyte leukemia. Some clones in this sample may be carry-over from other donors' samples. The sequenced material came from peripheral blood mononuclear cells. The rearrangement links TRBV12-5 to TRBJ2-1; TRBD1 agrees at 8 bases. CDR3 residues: CASGLAQGAGEQFF. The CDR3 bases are TGTGCTAGTGGTTTGGCCCAGGGGGCCGGAGAGCAGTTCTTC.